This TCR beta chain is from a study of CD8+CD57+ T cells in acquired aplastic anemia. Across the whole study: The average read count for CD4+ cells in healthy donors was 10 million to 11 million. General study findings and limits: Between patients and controls, twenty-nine CD8+ CDR3 sequences were found in common.

Germline-derived CDR1 and CDR2 are KGHDR and SFDVKD. The CDR3 is made up of 14 amino acids. Profiling that covered TCR beta VDJ and CDR3 relied on genomic DNA as its template. TCRdb analysed the reads with MiXCR anew, one entry per CDR3 protein. Of 60,000 to 75,000 distinct CDR3 sequences listed, less than 65% are singletons. This clonotype was picked up a small number of times. The antigen remains unidentified. A much larger clone differs by one base, so this may be a read error. The source of this sequence is a human donor in good health, serving as a control. The sample taken for sequencing was sorted CD4+, CD8+, or CD8+CD57+ T cells (not recorded which) from PBMCs. This rearrangement joins TRBV24-1 to TRBJ2-5; D may be TRBD2 (5 bases). The CDR3 DNA reads TGTGCCAGCAGTTTATCAGGAGGTCGAGAGACCCAGTACTTC. Translating gives CASSLSGGRETQYF.